This TCR beta chain originates from a study of blood T cells in healthy people across ages. Study results and limitations: Age showed a roughly linear inverse relationship with TCR beta diversity per million T cells. It was held that diversity estimates obtained from one million T cells represented underestimates. Naive T cell percentage showed a strong correlation with TCR beta diversity.

CDR1 and CDR2 (germline): SGDLS, YYNGEE. The CDR3 has 17 residues. V lost 0 bases, J lost 5 bases, and 9 bases stayed unmatched. The use of a sample-barcoded 5' primer and a J-beta primer mix characterized a second PCR of roughly 7 to 12 cycles. Every single cDNA molecule received a tag from a template-switch adaptor with 12 random nucleotides. Via MiXCR, TCRdb re-called the 5' RACE reads, giving one row per CDR3 protein. The sample gives around 800,000 distinct CDR3 sequences, under 80% of which show up once; 25% to 30% is in the top ten. As concerns this clonotype: Its target is not known.

The material sequenced was blood. The TCR comes from a man aged 30-40 years in good health. The chain links TRBV9 to TRBJ2-1; the match to TRBD1 covers 9 bases. CDR3 DNA: TGTGCCAGCAGCGTAGCGGGGACAGGGAAACCCGACAATGAGCAGTTCTTC. Translated, it gives CASSVAGTGKPDNEQFF.